The sequence of this T cell receptor (beta chain) was determined in a study of identical twins. General study points: Abundant beta clonotypes from cord blood bore fewer insertions; memory repertoires lacked this pattern. The models systematically underestimated how much out-of-frame TCR alpha was shared in monozygotic twins. Because invariant MAIT and iNKT cells could be present, zero-insertion analyses could be partly confounded. With beta out-of-frame sequences, excess sharing by twins was weaker.

CDR3 length: 15 residues. Trimming removed 7 bases from V and 8 bases from J; junction bases left unmatched: 14. TCRdb reprocessed the 5' RACE reads with MiXCR, giving one entry per CDR3 protein. Of 410,000 or so distinct CDR3 sequences listed, 18% were seen once; the top ten hold approximately 12%. This clonotype showed up many times. Its antigen is undetermined. The rearrangement joins TRBV12-3 or TRBV12-4 to TRBJ2-1; 7 bases map to TRBD2. The receptor was isolated from a man aged 50 to 60 in good health. The sample comprised naive T cells sorted from blood. CDR3 in amino acids: CASTLLHRGVDEQFF. CDR3 bases: TGTGCCAGCACCCTATTACACCGGGGGGTGGATGAGCAGTTCTTC.